The sequence of this T cell receptor beta chain was determined in a study of shared clonotypes between healthy human individuals. The method was immunoSEQ multiplex PCR; TCRdb's version includes in-frame clones alone and lacks a portion of them. Of approximately 2,000,000 clones detected, 85% to 95% appear once; the ten largest clones hold around 0.38%. The CDR3 extends over 18 amino acids. V was clipped by 4 bases and J by 0 bases; unmatched bases: 14. The germline V gene encodes CDR1 SGHVS and CDR2 FQNEAQ. Donors, without exception, were Caucasian adults residing in Nashville, Tennessee. The TCR originated in a man between 18 and 29 years old in good health. Some clones in this sample may be carry-over from other donors' samples. The sequenced sample consisted of naive CD4+ T cells from PBMCs. Subset meaning: CD45RA+ positively selected. This chain connects TRBV7-8 to TRBJ2-7; 8 nucleotides match TRBD1. In DNA, the CDR3 is TGTGCCAGCAGCTCCACAGAGCTGAGACAGGGGAGCTCCTACGAGCAGTACTTC. Encoded protein: CASSSTELRQGSSYEQYF.